This is a list of T cell receptor beta chains from one sample in a study of cytotoxic CD8 clonotypes in ibrutinib-treated CLL. Using immunoSEQ multiplex PCR, the repertoire was profiled, and TCRdb retains in-frame clones only, with some absent. The sample lists nearly 25,000 clones; about 69% were seen once. Specimen: PBMCs, collected after 12 months of ibrutinib treatment. Source of these receptors: a human donor with chronic lymphocytic leukemia. Each CDR3 is given without its conserved first and last residue. Each record gives: V gene, CDR3 protein.

V: TRBV7-3
CDR3: ASSFWVGTEAF

V: TRBV19
CDR3: ASSPDPRRREQY

V: TRBV5-1
CDR3: ASSLMAGMGETQY

V: TRBV6-1
CDR3: ASSEGATGQETQY

V: TRBV4-1
CDR3: ASSTGTVSGANVLT

V: TRBV11-2
CDR3: ASSFEGETQY

V: TRBV15
CDR3: ATSRDQRGLTGELF

V: TRBV5-1
CDR3: ASSLSLNTEAF

V: TRBV28
CDR3: ASSYGLAAPTQY

V: TRBV4-3
CDR3: ASSQGQNPNYGYT

V: TRBV18
CDR3: ASSGDRALISYEQY

V: TRBV20-1
CDR3: SAQTQETQY

V: TRBV19
CDR3: ASSILRGPYEQY